The present T cell receptor beta chain was sequenced within a study of cytomegalovirus exposure and HLA in healthy donors. Study findings and constraints: When analyzed later, the rates of TCR association showed variation by HLA locus, with DRB1 the most and HLA-C the fewest. More clonal expansion characterized HLA-associated TCR beta chains than equally common others in a later analysis.

Comments on this clone: Its antigen is not known.

The study ran its PCR with 60 Vbeta and 13 Jbeta primers. Produced via immunoSEQ multiplex PCR; TCRdb's table is partial and in-frame only. The table for this sample gives about 100,000 clones. This sequence originates from a girl between 5 and 17 years old in good health and CMV-seropositive. The sequenced sample consisted of PBMCs.

Written as DNA, the CDR3 is TGTGCCAGTAGTATAGAGGGGGCGAAGGACTATGGCTACACCTTC. This codes for CASSIEGAKDYGYTF. V gene TRBV19 combines with J gene TRBJ1-2; D may be TRBD1 (6 bases). V was pared by 0 bases and J by 3 bases, with 11 bases between. CDR1 and CDR2 (germline): LNHDA, SQIVND (reference sequence). This CDR3 has 15 residues.